This T cell receptor (beta chain) was recovered during a study of cytomegalovirus exposure and HLA in healthy donors. Study-wide points: Later analysis identified around 15,000 TCR beta sequences associated with HLA alleles, using a false discovery rate threshold of 0.05.

This clone was seen only once. As yet, its antigen is unknown. It was with 60 Vbeta and 13 Jbeta primers that the PCR ran. Measured with immunoSEQ multiplex PCR; TCRdb has only the in-frame clones, and not every one. The sample consists of 82,000 or so clones, around 9.1% of them appearing once. The germline CDR1 and CDR2 sequences are MNHEY and SMNVEV (reference sequence). This CDR3 is built from 16 residues. The V segment lost 5 bases and the J segment 10 bases; nucleotides outside the gene matches: 12. The sequence came from a man in his sixties in good health and CMV-seropositive. The genes are TRBV27 and TRBJ2-1; 12 nucleotides match TRBD1. The sequencing input was PBMCs. The DNA for the CDR3 is TGTGCCAGCAGTCCGGGGGGGACAGGGGGCGCAGGGGAGCAGTTCTTC. This encodes CASSPGGTGGAGEQFF.